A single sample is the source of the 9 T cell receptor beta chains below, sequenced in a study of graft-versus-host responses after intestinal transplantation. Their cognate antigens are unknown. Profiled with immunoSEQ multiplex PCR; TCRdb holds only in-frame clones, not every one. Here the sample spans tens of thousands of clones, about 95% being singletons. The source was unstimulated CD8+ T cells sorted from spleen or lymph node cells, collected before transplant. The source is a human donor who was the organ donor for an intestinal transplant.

CDR3 DNA: TGTGCCAGCAGTTTAGGCACTCTGGACAGTAACACCGGGGAGCTGTTTTTT. Its translation is CASSLGTLDSNTGELFF. The chain is built from TRBV28 and TRBJ2-2; D possibly corresponds to TRBD1 (6 bases). The CDR3 extends over 17 amino acids. Trimming shortened V by 2 bases and J by 2 bases, and 15 bases separated the two germline ends. The germline gives CDR1 MDHEN, CDR2 SYDVKM.

The chain's CDR3 is CASNSAGSLDEQYF. CDR3 nucleotide sequence: TGTGCCAGCAACTCCGCAGGGAGCTTGGACGAGCAGTACTTC. The chain joins TRBV2 to TRBJ2-7, with D perhaps assigned TRBD1 or TRBD2 (5 bases each). The CDR3 is made up of 14 amino acids. Germline V gene lookup returns CDR1 SNHLY and CDR2 FYNNEI. Trimming took 7 bases from V and 5 from J, leaving 18 bases between them.

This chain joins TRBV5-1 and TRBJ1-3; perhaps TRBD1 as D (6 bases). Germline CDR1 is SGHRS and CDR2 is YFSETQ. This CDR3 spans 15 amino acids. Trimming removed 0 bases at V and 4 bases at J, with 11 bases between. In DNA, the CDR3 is TGCGCCAGCAGCTTGGTGACAGGATCGGGAAACACCATATATTTT. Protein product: CASSLVTGSGNTIYF.

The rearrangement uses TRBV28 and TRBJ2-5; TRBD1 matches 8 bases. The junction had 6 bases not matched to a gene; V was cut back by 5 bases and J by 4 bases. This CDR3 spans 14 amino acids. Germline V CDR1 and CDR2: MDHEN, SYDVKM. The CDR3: CASSVRTGPETQYF. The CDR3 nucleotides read TGTGCCAGCAGTGTTAGGACAGGGCCAGAGACCCAGTACTTC.

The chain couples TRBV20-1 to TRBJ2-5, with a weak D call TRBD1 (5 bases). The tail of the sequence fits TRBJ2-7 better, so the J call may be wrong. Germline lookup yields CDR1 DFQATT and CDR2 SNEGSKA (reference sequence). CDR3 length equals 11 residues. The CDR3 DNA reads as TGCAGTGCCGCGACAGCTTACGAGCAGTACTTC. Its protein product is CSAATAYEQYF.

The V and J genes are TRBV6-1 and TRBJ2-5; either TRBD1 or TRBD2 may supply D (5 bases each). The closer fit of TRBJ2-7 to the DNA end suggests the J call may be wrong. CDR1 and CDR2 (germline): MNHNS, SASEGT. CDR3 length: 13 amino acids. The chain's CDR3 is CASSAGSSYEQYF. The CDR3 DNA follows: TGTGCCAGCAGTGCAGGGAGCTCCTACGAGCAGTACTTC.

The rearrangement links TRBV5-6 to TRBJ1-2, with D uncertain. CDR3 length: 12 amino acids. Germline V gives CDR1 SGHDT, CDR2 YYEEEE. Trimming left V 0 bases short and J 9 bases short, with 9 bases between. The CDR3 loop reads CASSLADTSYTF. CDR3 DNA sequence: TGTGCCAGCAGCTTGGCCGACACGAGCTACACCTTC.

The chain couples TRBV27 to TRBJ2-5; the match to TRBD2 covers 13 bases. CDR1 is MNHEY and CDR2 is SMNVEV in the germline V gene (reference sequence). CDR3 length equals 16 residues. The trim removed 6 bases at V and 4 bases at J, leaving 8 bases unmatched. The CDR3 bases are TGTGCCAGCAGGTTAACTAGCGGGGGGGCGGGAGAGACCCAGTACTTC. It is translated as CASRLTSGGAGETQYF.

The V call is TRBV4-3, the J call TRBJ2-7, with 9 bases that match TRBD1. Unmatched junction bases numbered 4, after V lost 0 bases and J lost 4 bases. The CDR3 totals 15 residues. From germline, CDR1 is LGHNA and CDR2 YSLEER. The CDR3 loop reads CASSQDPGTGYEQYF. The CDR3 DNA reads TGCGCCAGCAGCCAAGATCCCGGGACAGGGTACGAGCAGTACTTC.